This TCR beta chain stems from a study of blood T cells in healthy people across ages. Germline loops: CDR1 MGHRA, CDR2 YSYEKL. This CDR3 is built from 17 residues. The V gene lost 0 bases and the J gene lost 7 bases, with 19 bases spanning the gap. This clonotype was seen more than once but under ten times. Then a second PCR, running roughly 7 to 12 cycles, was carried out with a sample-barcoded 5' primer and a J-beta primer mix. One entry per CDR3 protein results from TCRdb running MiXCR on the 5' RACE reads. Counted here are over a million distinct CDR3 sequences, 35% to 45% occurring once; the ten biggest clones make up approximately 4%.

The source material was blood. The receptor comes from a woman younger than 30 in good health. The rearrangement links TRBV4-1 to TRBJ2-1; D possibly uses TRBD1 or TRBD2 (5 bases each). The CDR3 DNA reads as TGCGCCAGCAGCCAAGAAGAACCCGGGGCCCTTTGGAATGAGCAGTTCTTC. Its translation is CASSQEEPGALWNEQFF.